This T cell receptor beta chain was identified in a study of monozygotic twins with cystic fibrosis. For the study at large: Library input was 2.5 to 3.5 micrograms of fragmented DNA, with 15 PCR cycles.

The assay was immunoSEQ multiplex PCR, and TCRdb's table has in-frame clones only and misses some. The sample records about 30,000 clones, around 85% being singletons. Findings and caveats of the study: In this small cohort, shared CDR3 numbers showed no association with age, concordance or disease severity. The repertoire was suggested to be naive-dominated, clonality median approximately 0.0093.

Turning to this clone: Its specificity is not known.

The sample comprised blood. The receptor was isolated from a girl aged 2 to 10 with cystic fibrosis.

CDR3 region: CASSFPGAAGELFF. The CDR3 DNA is TGTGCCAGCAGTTTCCCAGGGGCAGCCGGGGAGCTGTTTTTT. The chain uses TRBV7-9 and TRBJ2-2; TRBD1 is a possible D gene (6 bases). Germline V CDR1 and CDR2: SEHNR, FQNEAQ (reference sequence). The CDR3 spans 14 residues. Trimming took 6 bases from V and 6 from J, leaving 14 bases between them. Full variable domain (missing parts from reference TRBV7-9 and TRBJ2-2): DTGVSQNPRHKITKRGQNVTFRCDPISEHNRLYWYRQTLGQGPEFLTYFQNEAQLEKSRLLSDRFSAERPKGSFSTLEIQRTEQGDSAMYLCASSFPGAAGELFFGEGSRLTVL.